This TCR beta chain was profiled in a study of circulating and synovial CD4+ cells in juvenile arthritis. In regard to this clone: Its antigen is not identified.

General study findings and limits: Bulk blood CD4 repertoires were more diverse than these. These blood cells shared more CDR3 sequences with synovium than bulk blood. T cell genome counts differed by at least an order of magnitude between CPL and CD4 samples.

Sequencing was performed with immunoSEQ multiplex PCR; in TCRdb, only in-frame clones are kept and a portion is missing. Of about 33,000 clones in the sample, 90% to 95% are singletons; the top ten hold approximately 0.68%. V was shortened by 6 bases and J by 1 base, with 9 bases between the two germline ends. Germline loops: CDR1 SNHLY, CDR2 FYNNEI. The CDR3 runs to 13 residues. The chain has TRBV2 and TRBJ1-1; no clear D gene. Sequenced input: CD4+ T cells from blood. This receptor was identified in a human donor with juvenile idiopathic arthritis. The CDR3 loop reads CASSETENTEAFF. In nucleotides, the CDR3 is TGTGCCAGCAGCGAAACAGAGAACACTGAAGCTTTCTTT. Looking up the rest from reference TRBV2 and TRBJ1-1 gives the full variable domain: EPEVTQTPSHQVTQMGQEVILRCVPISNHLYFYWYRQILGQKVEFLVSFYNNEISEKSEIFDDQFSVERPDGSNFTLKIRSTKLEDSAMYFCASSETENTEAFFGQGTRLTVV.